Listed below are T cell receptor beta chains from one sample, sequenced in a study of cytomegalovirus exposure and HLA in healthy donors. The protocol was immunoSEQ multiplex PCR, while the TCRdb copy is restricted to in-frame clones and leaves out a portion. This table holds 50,000 or so clones, about 81% found once. Sample: PBMCs. The receptors were sampled from a boy younger than 18 in good health and CMV-seropositive. The CDR3 runs from the conserved cysteine through the conserved F or W. A D gene is named only where the DNA matches it firmly. The size of a clone is reported for some rows only, either as once, few or many, or as a class for expanded clones.

J | D | size | V | CDR3 | DNA
TRBJ1-4 | - | - | TRBV5-5 | CASSFVPGSTNEKLFF | TGTGCCAGCAGCTTCGTTCCGGGGTCAACTAATGAAAAACTGTTTTTT
TRBJ1-2 | - | - | TRBV5-6 | CASSPRPDYGYTF | TGTGCCAGCAGCCCCCGTCCCGACTATGGCTACACCTTC
TRBJ2-2 | - | large | TRBV7-2 | CASSLGSTGELFF | TGTGCCAGCAGCTTAGGGAGCACCGGGGAGCTGTTTTTT
TRBJ2-3 | - | - | TRBV5-6 | CASSWGDRTDAQYF | TGTGCCAGCAGCTGGGGGGATCGCACAGATGCGCAGTATTTT
TRBJ2-1 | - | - | TRBV9 | CASSVAVRAGHNEQFF | TGTGCCAGCAGCGTAGCGGTTAGGGCAGGGCATAATGAGCAGTTCTTC
TRBJ1-6 | - | - | TRBV19 | CASNGTPYSPLHF | TGTGCCAGTAATGGGACACCGTATTCACCCCTCCACTTT
TRBJ2-3 | - | - | TRBV2 | CASSEAREQDTQYF | TGTGCCAGCAGTGAGGCCAGGGAACAAGATACGCAGTATTTT
TRBJ2-7 | - | - | TRBV7-2 | CATAGYEQYF | TGTGCCACCGCCGGCTACGAGCAGTACTTC
TRBJ2-5 | TRBD2 | - | TRBV4-1 | CASSQVISGGRETQYF | TGCGCCAGCAGCCAGGTCATTAGCGGGGGGAGGGAGACCCAGTACTTC
TRBJ2-7 | TRBD1 | once | TRBV27 | CASSFRGQGLTYEQYF | TGTGCCAGCAGTTTTCGGGGACAGGGACTGACCTACGAGCAGTACTTC
TRBJ1-2 | TRBD1 | - | TRBV4-2 | CASSHPKGGQTNYGYTF | TGTGCCAGCAGCCATCCCAAGGGGGGACAGACTAACTATGGCTACACCTTC
TRBJ1-3 | - | - | TRBV29-1 | CSVGGLTSGNTIYF | TGCAGCGTTGGCGGGCTTACCTCTGGAAACACCATATATTTT
TRBJ1-5 | TRBD1 | - | TRBV5-5 | CASSPTGGGNQPQHF | TGTGCCAGCAGCCCGACAGGGGGCGGAAATCAGCCCCAGCATTTT
TRBJ1-6 | - | - | TRBV6-1 | CASSEEISGSSYNSPLHF | TGTGCCAGCAGTGAAGAAATTTCGGGGAGCTCCTATAATTCACCCCTCCACTTT
TRBJ2-7 | TRBD2 | - | TRBV12-5 | CASGLEPKTSGGYEQYF | TGTGCTAGTGGTTTGGAGCCTAAGACTAGCGGGGGGTACGAGCAGTACTTC
TRBJ2-2 | - | - | TRBV6-1 | CASRGGTVPGELFF | TGTGCCAGCCGGGGGGGGACAGTTCCCGGGGAGCTGTTTTTT
TRBJ2-2 | - | - | TRBV4-2 | CASSQPDSDTGELFF | TGTGCCAGCAGCCAACCGGACTCCGACACCGGGGAGCTGTTTTTT
TRBJ2-5 | - | few | TRBV7-9 | CASSLSLETQYF | TGTGCCAGCAGCTTATCCTTAGAGACCCAGTACTTC
TRBJ2-5 | - | - | TRBV9 | CASTPGGGGRETQYF | TGTGCCAGCACCCCAGGTGGGGGGGGCCGGGAGACCCAGTACTTC
TRBJ2-3 | TRBD2 | once | TRBV7-2 | CASSFMGTSGGADTQYF | TGTGCCAGCAGCTTTATGGGGACTAGCGGGGGTGCAGATACGCAGTATTTT
TRBJ2-5 | TRBD2 | - | TRBV5-1 | CASSHVAVTGGLRETQYF | TGCGCCAGCAGCCACGTCGCTGTGACGGGGGGGCTTAGAGAGACCCAGTACTTC
TRBJ2-2 | - | - | TRBV5-4 | CASSPSVGGTGELFF | TGTGCCAGCAGCCCGAGCGTCGGCGGGACCGGGGAGCTGTTCTTT
TRBJ1-6 | TRBD1 | few | TRBV2 | CASRDRVTYNSPLHF | TGTGCCAGCAGAGACAGGGTCACCTATAATTCACCCCTCCACTTT
TRBJ1-2 | - | - | TRBV7-9 | CASSPTVGVYGYTF | TGTGCCAGCAGCCCTACCGTCGGGGTGTATGGCTACACCTTC
TRBJ2-7 | - | - | TRBV15 | CATSRVPGDPSVDEQYF | TGTGCCACCAGCAGAGTGCCGGGGGACCCCTCTGTGGACGAGCAGTACTTC
TRBJ1-1 | TRBD1 | - | TRBV29-1 | CSVGQGNTEAFF | TGCAGCGTCGGACAGGGCAACACTGAAGCTTTCTTT
TRBJ1-1 | TRBD1 | - | TRBV9 | CASSVSGTATTEAFF | TGTGCCAGCAGCGTCTCCGGGACAGCAACGACTGAAGCTTTCTTT
TRBJ1-6 | - | - | TRBV27 | CASSYGGGNSPLHF | TGTGCCAGCAGTTATGGGGGCGGGAATTCACCCCTCCACTTT
TRBJ1-1 | TRBD1 | few | TRBV6-6 | CASSSSGGFRNTEAFF | TGTGCCAGCAGCTCTTCAGGGGGCTTTAGGAACACTGAAGCTTTCTTT